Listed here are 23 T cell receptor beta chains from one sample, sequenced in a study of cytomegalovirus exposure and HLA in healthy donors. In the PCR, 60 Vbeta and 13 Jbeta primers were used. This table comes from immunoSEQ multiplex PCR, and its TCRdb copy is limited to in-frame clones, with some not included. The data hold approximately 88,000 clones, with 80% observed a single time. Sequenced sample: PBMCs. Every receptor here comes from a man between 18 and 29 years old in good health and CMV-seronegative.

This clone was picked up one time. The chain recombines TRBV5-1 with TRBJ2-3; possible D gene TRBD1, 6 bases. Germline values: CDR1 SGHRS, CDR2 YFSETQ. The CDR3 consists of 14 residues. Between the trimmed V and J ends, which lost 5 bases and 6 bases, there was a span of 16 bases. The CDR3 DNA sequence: TGCGCCAGCAGGCTCGGACAGAGCCCCGATACGCAGTATTTT. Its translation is CASRLGQSPDTQYF.

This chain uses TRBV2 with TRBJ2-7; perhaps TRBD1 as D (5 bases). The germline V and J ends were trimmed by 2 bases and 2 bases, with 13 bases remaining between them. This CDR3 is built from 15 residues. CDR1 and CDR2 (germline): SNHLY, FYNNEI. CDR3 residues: CASSEQTGRAYEQYF. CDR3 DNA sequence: TGTGCCAGCAGTGAACAGACTGGCAGGGCCTACGAGCAGTACTTC. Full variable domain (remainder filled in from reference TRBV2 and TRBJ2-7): EPEVTQTPSHQVTQMGQEVILRCVPISNHLYFYWYRQILGQKVEFLVSFYNNEISEKSEIFDDQFSVERPDGSNFTLKIRSTKLEDSAMYFCASSEQTGRAYEQYFGPGTRLTVT.

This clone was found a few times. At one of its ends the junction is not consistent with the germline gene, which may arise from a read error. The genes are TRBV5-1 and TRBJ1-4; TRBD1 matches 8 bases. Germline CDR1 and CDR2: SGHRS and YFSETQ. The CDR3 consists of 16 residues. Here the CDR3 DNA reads TGCGCCAGCAGTTTGGCCGGGGACAGGTTGGGTGAAAAACTGTTTTTT. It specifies CASSLAGDRLGEKLFF.

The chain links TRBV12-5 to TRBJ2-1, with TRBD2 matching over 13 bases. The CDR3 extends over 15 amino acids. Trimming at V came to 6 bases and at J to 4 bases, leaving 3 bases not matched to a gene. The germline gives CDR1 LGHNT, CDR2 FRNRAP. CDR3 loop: CASGTSGGAYNEQFF. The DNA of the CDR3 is TGTGCTAGTGGCACTAGCGGGGGGGCTTACAATGAGCAGTTCTTC. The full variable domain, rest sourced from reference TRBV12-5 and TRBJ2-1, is DARVTQTPRHKVTEMGQEVTMRCQPILGHNTVFWYRQTMMQGLELLAYFRNRAPLDDSGMPKDRFSAEMPDATLATLKIQPSEPRDSAVYFCASGTSGGAYNEQFFGPGTRLTVL.

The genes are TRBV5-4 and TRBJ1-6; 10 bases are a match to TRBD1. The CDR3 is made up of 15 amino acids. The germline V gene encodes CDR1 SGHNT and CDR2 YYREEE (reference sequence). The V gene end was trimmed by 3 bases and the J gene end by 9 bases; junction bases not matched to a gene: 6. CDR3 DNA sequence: TGTGCCAGCAGCTATCCGGGACAGGGGATTTCACCCCTCCACTTT. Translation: CASSYPGQGISPLHF. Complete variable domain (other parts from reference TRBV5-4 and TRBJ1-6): ETGVTQSPTHLIKTRGQQVTLRCSSQSGHNTVSWYQQALGQGPQFIFQYYREEENGRGNFPPRFSGLQFPNYSSELNVNALELDDSALYLCASSYPGQGISPLHFGNGTRLTVT.

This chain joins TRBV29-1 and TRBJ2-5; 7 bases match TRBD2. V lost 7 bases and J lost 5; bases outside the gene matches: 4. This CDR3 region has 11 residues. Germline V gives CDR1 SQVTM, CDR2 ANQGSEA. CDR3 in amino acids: CSGSGGETQYF. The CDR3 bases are TGCAGCGGATCCGGGGGGGAGACCCAGTACTTC.

The chain's CDR3 is CASNPGLAGAPGAKNIQYF. CDR3 nucleotide sequence: TGTGCCAGTAACCCGGGACTAGCGGGGGCCCCTGGAGCCAAAAACATTCAGTACTTC. V is TRBV19 and J is TRBJ2-4, with 14 positions matching TRBD2. Germline V gene data show CDR1 as LNHDA and CDR2 as SQIVND (reference sequence). The CDR3 sequence is 19 residues long. V trimming: 7 bases; J trimming: 0 bases; junction bases outside the gene matches: 11.

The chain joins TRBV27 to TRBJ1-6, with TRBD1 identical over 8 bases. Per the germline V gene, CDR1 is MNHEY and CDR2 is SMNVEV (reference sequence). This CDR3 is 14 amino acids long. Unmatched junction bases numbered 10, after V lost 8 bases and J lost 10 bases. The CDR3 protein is CASGRGQGRSPLHF. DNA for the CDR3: TGTGCCAGCGGGAGAGGACAGGGAAGGTCACCCCTCCACTTT.

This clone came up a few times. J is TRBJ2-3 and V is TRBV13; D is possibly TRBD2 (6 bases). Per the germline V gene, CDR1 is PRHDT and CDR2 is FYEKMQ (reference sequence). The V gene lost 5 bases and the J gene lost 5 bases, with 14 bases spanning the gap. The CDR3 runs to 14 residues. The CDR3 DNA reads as TGTGCCAGCAGCGGAGGGACGGCGCTAGATACGCAGTATTTT. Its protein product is CASSGGTALDTQYF.

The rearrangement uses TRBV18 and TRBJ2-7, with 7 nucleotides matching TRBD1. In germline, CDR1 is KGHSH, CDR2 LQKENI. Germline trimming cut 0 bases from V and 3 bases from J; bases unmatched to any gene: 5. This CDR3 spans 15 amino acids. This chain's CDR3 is CASSPPSGQNYEQYF. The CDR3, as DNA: TGTGCCAGCTCACCACCCTCGGGACAGAACTACGAGCAGTACTTC.

The CDR3 region is CASSFGGGTDTQYF. The CDR3 region has the DNA TGTGCCAGTAGTTTCGGGGGAGGCACAGATACGCAGTATTTT. The genes are TRBV19 and TRBJ2-3; perhaps TRBD2 as D (6 bases). Germline V gene lookup returns CDR1 LNHDA and CDR2 SQIVND (reference sequence). The CDR3 consists of 14 residues. V was cut by 5 bases and J by 1 base, with 10 bases left in between.

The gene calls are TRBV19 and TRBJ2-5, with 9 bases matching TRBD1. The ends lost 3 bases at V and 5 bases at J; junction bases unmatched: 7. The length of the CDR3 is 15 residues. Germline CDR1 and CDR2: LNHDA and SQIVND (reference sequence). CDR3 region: CASSMATGGWETQYF. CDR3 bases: TGTGCCAGTAGTATGGCCACAGGGGGCTGGGAGACCCAGTACTTC.

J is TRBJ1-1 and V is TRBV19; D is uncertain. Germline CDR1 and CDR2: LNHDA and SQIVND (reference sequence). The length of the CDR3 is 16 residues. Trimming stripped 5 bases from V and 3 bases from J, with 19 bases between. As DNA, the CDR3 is TGTGCCAGTAGTCCCTGGTCTTGGGGAGCCTACACTGAAGCTTTCTTT. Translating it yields CASSPWSWGAYTEAFF. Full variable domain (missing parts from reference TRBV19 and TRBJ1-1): DGGITQSPKYLFRKEGQNVTLSCEQNLNHDAMYWYRQDPGQGLRLIYYSQIVNDFQKGDIAEGYSVSREKKESFPLTVTSAQKNPTAFYLCASSPWSWGAYTEAFFGQGTRLTVV.

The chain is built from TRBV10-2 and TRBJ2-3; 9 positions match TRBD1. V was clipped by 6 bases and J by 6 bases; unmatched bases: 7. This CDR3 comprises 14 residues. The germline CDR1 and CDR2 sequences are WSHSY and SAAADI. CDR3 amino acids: CASSQQGAGDTQYF. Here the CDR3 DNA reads TGCGCCAGCAGCCAACAGGGGGCGGGGGATACGCAGTATTTT.

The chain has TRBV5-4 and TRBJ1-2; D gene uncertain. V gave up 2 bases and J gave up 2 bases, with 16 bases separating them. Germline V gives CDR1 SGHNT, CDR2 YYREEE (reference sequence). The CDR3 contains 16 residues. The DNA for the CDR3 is TGTGCCAGCAGCTTAGGTGCTGGGGAGAGGAACTATGGCTACACCTTC. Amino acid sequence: CASSLGAGERNYGYTF. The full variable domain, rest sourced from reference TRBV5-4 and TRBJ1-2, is ETGVTQSPTHLIKTRGQQVTLRCSSQSGHNTVSWYQQALGQGPQFIFQYYREEENGRGNFPPRFSGLQFPNYSSELNVNALELDDSALYLCASSLGAGERNYGYTFGSGTRLTVV.

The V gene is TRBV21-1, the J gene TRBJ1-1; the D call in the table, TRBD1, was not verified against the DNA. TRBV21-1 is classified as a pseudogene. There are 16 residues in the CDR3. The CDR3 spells CASSLPQTGLNTEAFF. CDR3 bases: TGTGCCAGCAGCCTACCGCAGACAGGGCTGAACACTGAAGCTTTCTTT.

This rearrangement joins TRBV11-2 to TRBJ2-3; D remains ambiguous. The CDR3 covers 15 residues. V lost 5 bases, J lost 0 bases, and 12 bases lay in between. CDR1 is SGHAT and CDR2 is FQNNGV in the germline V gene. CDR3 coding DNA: TGTGCCAGCAGCAGAACAGCTTCTAGCACAGATACGCAGTATTTT. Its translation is CASSRTASSTDTQYF.

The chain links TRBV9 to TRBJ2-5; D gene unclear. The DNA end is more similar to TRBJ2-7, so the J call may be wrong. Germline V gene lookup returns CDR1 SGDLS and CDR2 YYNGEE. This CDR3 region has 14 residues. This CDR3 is CASSVGGRPYEQYF. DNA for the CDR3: TGTGCCAGCAGCGTAGGAGGCCGTCCCTACGAGCAGTACTTC.

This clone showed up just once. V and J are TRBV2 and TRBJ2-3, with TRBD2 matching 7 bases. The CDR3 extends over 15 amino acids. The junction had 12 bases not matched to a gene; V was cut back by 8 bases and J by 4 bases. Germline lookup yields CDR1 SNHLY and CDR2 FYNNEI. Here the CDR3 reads CASPDPGGRADTQYF. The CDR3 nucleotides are TGTGCCAGCCCCGACCCGGGGGGTAGGGCAGATACGCAGTATTTT.

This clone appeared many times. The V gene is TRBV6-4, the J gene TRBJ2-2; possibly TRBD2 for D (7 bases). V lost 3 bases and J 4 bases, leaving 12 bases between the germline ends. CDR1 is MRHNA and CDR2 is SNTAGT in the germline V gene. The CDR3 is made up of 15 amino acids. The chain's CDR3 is CASSEAGGPTGELFF. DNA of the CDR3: TGTGCCAGCAGTGAAGCCGGGGGGCCCACCGGGGAGCTGTTTTTT.

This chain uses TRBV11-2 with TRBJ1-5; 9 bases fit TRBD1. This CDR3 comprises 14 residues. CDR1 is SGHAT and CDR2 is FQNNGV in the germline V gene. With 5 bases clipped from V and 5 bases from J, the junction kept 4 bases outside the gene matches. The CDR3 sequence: CASSPDRGYQPQHF. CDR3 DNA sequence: TGTGCCAGCAGCCCGGACAGGGGATATCAGCCCCAGCATTTT.

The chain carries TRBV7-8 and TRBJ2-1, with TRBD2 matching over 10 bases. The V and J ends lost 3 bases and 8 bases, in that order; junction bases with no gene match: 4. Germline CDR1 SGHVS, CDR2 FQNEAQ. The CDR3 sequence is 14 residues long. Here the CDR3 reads CASSFIAGGDEQFF. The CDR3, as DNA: TGTGCCAGCAGCTTCATAGCGGGGGGCGATGAGCAGTTCTTC.

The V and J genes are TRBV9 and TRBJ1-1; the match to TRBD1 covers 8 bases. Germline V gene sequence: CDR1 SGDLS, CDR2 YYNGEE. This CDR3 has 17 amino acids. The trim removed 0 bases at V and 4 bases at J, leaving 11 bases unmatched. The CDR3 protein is CASSVELITGGSTEAFF. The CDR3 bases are TGTGCCAGCAGCGTAGAACTAATCACAGGGGGGAGCACTGAAGCTTTCTTT.